These 32 T cell receptor beta chains were sequenced from one sample in a study of blood T cell repertoires in COVID-19. TCRdb's table, derived via immunoSEQ multiplex PCR, lists solely in-frame clones and lacks some. This table holds some 190,000 clones, approximately 73% found once. The sequenced material came from PBMCs or T cells enriched from blood (not recorded which). The origin of the receptors is a woman in her 50s with acute COVID-19.

The CDR3 DNA reads as TGCAGCGTTGGGGGGGACCAAGAGACCCAGTACTTC. This codes for CSVGGDQETQYF. V is TRBV29-1 and J is TRBJ2-5, with a weak D call TRBD2 (6 bases). The CDR3 consists of 12 residues. V shed 4 bases and J shed 0 bases, with 6 bases lying between them. The germline V gene has CDR1 SQVTM and CDR2 ANQGSEA.

This chain links TRBV12-3 or TRBV12-4 with TRBJ1-5; D is ambiguous. The CDR3 runs to 13 residues. V gave up 3 bases and J gave up 9 bases, with 12 bases separating them. The CDR3 nucleotides read TGTGCCAGCAGTTTTCGGGAGAATGGGCCCCAGCATTTT. Its translation: CASSFRENGPQHF.

There are a few counts of this clone. V usage is TRBV29-1 and J usage is TRBJ1-4; 7 nucleotides line up with TRBD1. Germline V gives CDR1 SQVTM, CDR2 ANQGSEA. The CDR3 spans 16 residues. With V trimmed by 4 bases and J by 0 bases, 8 bases remained unmatched. CDR3 loop: CSVAGPGGTTNEKLFF. CDR3 sequence (DNA): TGCAGCGTTGCTGGTCCAGGGGGGACAACTAATGAAAAACTGTTTTTT.

The chain is built from TRBV28 and TRBJ1-4; TRBD1 is a possible D gene (5 bases). The CDR3 contains 13 residues. Germline V gene sequence: CDR1 MDHEN, CDR2 SYDVKM. V dropped 7 bases and J dropped 6 bases, with 12 bases sitting between them. CDR3 DNA: TGTGCCAGCAAAACGGGGGTACATGAAAAACTGTTTTTT. It yields the protein CASKTGVHEKLFF.

V usage is TRBV28 and J usage is TRBJ1-4, with TRBD1 as a possible D gene (6 bases). Trimming removed 4 bases from V and 7 bases from J, with 19 bases in between. This CDR3 is 16 amino acids long. Germline values: CDR1 MDHEN, CDR2 SYDVKM. The chain's CDR3 is CASSSESGAWGEKLFF. The CDR3 DNA is TGTGCCAGCAGTTCCGAATCAGGGGCTTGGGGTGAAAAACTGTTTTTT. Full variable domain (rest looked up from reference TRBV28 and TRBJ1-4): DVKVTQSSRYLVKRTGEKVFLECVQDMDHENMFWYRQDPGLGLRLIYFSYDVKMKEKGDIPEGYSVSREKKERFSLILESASTNQTSMYLCASSSESGAWGEKLFFGSGTQLSVL.

The genes are TRBV10-1 and TRBJ1-5; the match to TRBD1 covers 8 bases. The CDR3 extends over 15 amino acids. V dropped 8 bases and J dropped 6; count of bases not matched to a gene: 12. CDR1 WNHNN and CDR2 SYGVQD come from the germline V gene (reference sequence). Here the CDR3 DNA reads TGCGCCAGCTCCGAGGGGTCAGGGGGCGGTCAGCCCCAGCATTTT. Translating gives CASSEGSGGGQPQHF.

This clone was seen a handful of times. The J gene is TRBJ2-2, the V gene TRBV27; 7 bases agree with TRBD2. V gave up 3 bases and J gave up 0 bases; unmatched junction bases: 10. Germline V gives CDR1 MNHEY, CDR2 SMNVEV (reference sequence). This CDR3 contains 18 residues. The CDR3, as DNA: TGTGCCAGCAGTTTGACTAGGCCCCGGGAGGCGAACACCGGGGAGCTGTTTTTT. Its translation is CASSLTRPREANTGELFF.

The genes are TRBV29-1 and TRBJ2-5, with TRBD1 identical over 7 bases. Germline CDR1 SQVTM, CDR2 ANQGSEA. Germline trimming cut 6 bases from V and 4 bases from J; bases unmatched to any gene: 5. The CDR3 covers 12 residues. The CDR3 spells CSVRRGIETQYF. The DNA for the CDR3 is TGCAGCGTCCGCAGGGGGATAGAGACCCAGTACTTC.

The chain uses TRBV19 and TRBJ2-1, with D possibly TRBD1 on 5 matching bases. CDR1 LNHDA and CDR2 SQIVND come from the germline V gene (reference sequence). The CDR3 is 14 residues long. Trimming took 1 base from V and 4 from J, leaving 8 bases between them. The CDR3 sequence: CASSIAGQYNEQFF. The CDR3 DNA sequence: TGTGCCAGTAGTATAGCAGGGCAATACAATGAGCAGTTCTTC.

V and J are TRBV3-1 (or the pseudogene TRBV3-2) and TRBJ2-5; D perhaps matches TRBD1 (5 bases). Germline values: CDR1 LGHDT, CDR2 YNNKEL (reference sequence). V lost 4 bases and J 4 bases, leaving 19 bases between the germline ends. The CDR3 has 16 residues. CDR3 sequence (DNA): TGTGCCAGCAGCCCCCGAAGGGGCCCAGATGCAGAGACCCAGTACTTC. Translated: CASSPRRGPDAETQYF.

This clone has just one count. The chain links TRBV19 to TRBJ1-2; D ambiguous. The CDR3 totals 14 residues. Trimming left V 0 bases short and J 4 bases short, with 9 bases between. Germline CDR1 and CDR2: LNHDA and SQIVND (reference sequence). The CDR3 protein is CASSIDGQIYGYTF. CDR3 coding DNA: TGTGCCAGTAGTATAGACGGTCAAATCTATGGCTACACCTTC.

This chain connects TRBV7-7 to TRBJ2-3; 9 nucleotides match TRBD1. Germline CDR1 SSHAT, CDR2 FNYEAQ (reference sequence). The ends lost 5 bases at V and 5 bases at J; junction bases unmatched: 2. This CDR3 is built from 13 residues. Written as DNA, the CDR3 is TGTGCCAGCAGCGAGGACAGGGGAGATACGCAGTATTTT. This encodes CASSEDRGDTQYF.

This clone was counted a single time. The chain recombines TRBV3-1 (or the pseudogene TRBV3-2) with TRBJ2-1; 7 bases map to TRBD2. In germline, CDR1 is LGHDT, CDR2 YNNKEL (reference sequence). This CDR3 has 18 residues. V gave up 3 bases and J gave up 0 bases; unmatched junction bases: 11. The CDR3 loop reads CASSQGEGRGRSYNEQFF. DNA for the CDR3: TGTGCCAGCAGCCAGGGGGAGGGGCGGGGCCGCTCCTACAATGAGCAGTTCTTC.

This clone appeared once. The V call is TRBV4-1, the J call TRBJ1-1; possibly TRBD1 for D (5 bases). Trimming cost V 4 bases and J 1 base, with 10 bases left between them. The V gene's germline CDR1 is MGHRA and CDR2 YSYEKL. This CDR3 has 14 residues. The CDR3: CASSPYDRNTEAFF. The CDR3 DNA reads as TGCGCCAGCAGCCCCTATGACAGGAACACTGAAGCTTTCTTT.

This chain uses TRBV6-5 with TRBJ1-1; D is perhaps TRBD1 (5 bases). This CDR3 is 15 amino acids long. In germline, CDR1 is MNHEY, CDR2 SVGAGI. Trimming left V 2 bases short and J 0 bases short, with 10 bases between. The CDR3 bases are TGTGCCAGCAGTTACAAAACAGGCCTGAACACTGAAGCTTTCTTT. This codes for CASSYKTGLNTEAFF.

The count of this clone is one. The chain is built from TRBV5-1 and TRBJ2-5, with 10 bases that match TRBD1. The CDR3 spans 19 residues. V lost 0 bases, J lost 0 bases, and 11 bases stayed unmatched. Germline CDR1 is SGHRS and CDR2 is YFSETQ. The CDR3, as DNA: TGCGCCAGCAGCTTGGCCTTGGGACAGGGGCCACAGTACCAAGAGACCCAGTACTTC. Its protein product is CASSLALGQGPQYQETQYF.

The rearrangement links TRBV25-1 to TRBJ1-4, with 7 bases lining up with TRBD1. Germline trimming cut 7 bases from V and 6 bases from J; bases unmatched to any gene: 5. Germline CDR1 MGHDK, CDR2 SYGVNS. The CDR3 runs 13 residues. The CDR3 nucleotides read TGTGCCAGCAAGACAGGGACGCATGAAAAACTGTTTTTT. Amino acid sequence: CASKTGTHEKLFF.

V gene TRBV27 combines with J gene TRBJ1-1; TRBD1 is a possible D gene (6 bases). This CDR3 spans 14 amino acids. V lost 2 bases to trimming and J lost 5 bases, with 12 bases between them. From germline, CDR1 is MNHEY and CDR2 SMNVEV (reference sequence). The CDR3 spells CASSLGGGRTEAFF. DNA for the CDR3: TGTGCCAGCAGTTTAGGTGGGGGCAGAACTGAAGCTTTCTTT.

The chain links TRBV12-3 or TRBV12-4 to TRBJ1-6; D is perhaps TRBD1 (5 bases). The CDR3 is made up of 13 amino acids. V was cut by 5 bases and J by 8 bases, with 10 bases left in between. Here the CDR3 DNA reads TGTGCCAGCAGTCTGGGAGGGGATTCACCCCTCCACTTT. Protein sequence: CASSLGGDSPLHF.

The chain uses TRBV5-1 and TRBJ2-5; TRBD2 matches 8 bases. Losses at the gene ends were 5 bases for V and 5 bases for J; bases not matched to a gene: 8. The CDR3 covers 14 residues. Germline-derived CDR1 and CDR2 are SGHRS and YFSETQ. CDR3 amino acids: CASSSGAGAETQYF. The CDR3 coding sequence is TGCGCCAGCAGTAGCGGGGCGGGCGCCGAGACCCAGTACTTC.

This chain links TRBV4-2 with TRBJ1-2; D call uncertain. This CDR3 spans 16 amino acids. CDR1 is LGHNA, CDR2 YNFKEQ, per germline. V dropped 1 base and J dropped 0 bases, with 12 bases sitting between them. The DNA for the CDR3 is TGTGCCAGCAGCCAAGGAGGTCGGCGGTCTAACTATGGCTACACCTTC. The encoded protein is CASSQGGRRSNYGYTF.

The V and J genes are TRBV6-5 and TRBJ1-1; TRBD1 matches at 8 bases. This CDR3 is built from 13 residues. V was clipped by 8 bases and J by 4 bases; unmatched bases: 6. Germline V lookup: CDR1 MNHEY, CDR2 SVGAGI. The CDR3 region is CASGTGVITEAFF. The CDR3 region has the DNA TGTGCCAGCGGGACAGGTGTGATCACTGAAGCTTTCTTT.

The chain is built from TRBV28 and TRBJ2-3; perhaps TRBD2 as D (5 bases). Deletions cut 6 bases from V and 4 bases from J, with 14 bases between. There are 14 residues in the CDR3. Germline V CDR1 and CDR2: MDHEN, SYDVKM. CDR3 amino acids: CASSLNGIPDTQYF. The CDR3 coding sequence is TGTGCCAGCAGCCTGAACGGGATCCCAGATACGCAGTATTTT. Using reference TRBV28 and TRBJ2-3 for the parts outside the CDR3, the full variable domain is DVKVTQSSRYLVKRTGEKVFLECVQDMDHENMFWYRQDPGLGLRLIYFSYDVKMKEKGDIPEGYSVSREKKERFSLILESASTNQTSMYLCASSLNGIPDTQYFGPGTRLTVL.

This clone appeared a few times. This chain joins TRBV6-5 and TRBJ1-1; D uncertain. The CDR3 sequence is 15 residues long. V was trimmed by 0 bases and J by 2 bases, leaving 10 bases between them. CDR1 and CDR2 (germline): MNHEY, SVGAGI. This CDR3 reads CASSYSRDHNTEAFF. The CDR3 nucleotides are TGTGCCAGCAGTTACTCCCGGGATCATAACACTGAAGCTTTCTTT.

This rearrangement joins TRBV2 to TRBJ1-1, with D tentatively TRBD1 (6 bases). The V end was cut by 5 bases, the J end by 6 bases, with 13 bases between. This CDR3 has 13 amino acids. Germline-derived CDR1 and CDR2 are SNHLY and FYNNEI. The CDR3 DNA reads as TGTGCCAGCAGTTTAACAGGGACCCCTGAAGCTTTCTTT. This translates into CASSLTGTPEAFF.

The chain employs TRBV5-6 and TRBJ2-5, with 7 bases lining up with TRBD1. The V gene's germline CDR1 is SGHDT and CDR2 YYEEEE. CDR3 length equals 14 residues. J lost 9 bases, V lost 4 bases, and 12 bases had no gene match. The CDR3 DNA reads as TGTGCCAGCAGCACCCTTGACAGGGAAGGGGCCCAGTACTTC. Protein: CASSTLDREGAQYF.

The CDR3 DNA sequence: TGTGCCAGCAGCTTAATAGGGGGAGTGACTGAAGCTTTCTTT. Its protein is CASSLIGGVTEAFF. The chain combines TRBV7-9 with TRBJ1-1; a possible D gene is TRBD1 (6 bases). The CDR3 runs 14 residues. The V end was cut by 2 bases, the J end by 5 bases, with 12 bases between. Germline V gene sequence: CDR1 SEHNR, CDR2 FQNEAQ (reference sequence).

The chain is built from TRBV28 and TRBJ2-1, with D tentatively TRBD2 (6 bases). The CDR3 covers 13 residues. The germline gives CDR1 MDHEN, CDR2 SYDVKM. Trimming took off 8 bases at V and 2 bases at J, with 10 bases between the two ends. CDR3 region: CASVGGTYNEQFF. The CDR3 coding sequence is TGTGCCAGCGTGGGGGGAACCTACAATGAGCAGTTCTTC. The full variable domain, rest sourced from reference TRBV28 and TRBJ2-1, is DVKVTQSSRYLVKRTGEKVFLECVQDMDHENMFWYRQDPGLGLRLIYFSYDVKMKEKGDIPEGYSVSREKKERFSLILESASTNQTSMYLCASVGGTYNEQFFGPGTRLTVL.

This clone showed up just a few times. The chain couples TRBV28 to TRBJ1-5; no definite D call. The CDR3 extends over 13 amino acids. Trimming stripped 7 bases from V and 1 base from J, with 8 bases between. Germline CDR1 MDHEN, CDR2 SYDVKM. CDR3 residues: CASKRYSNQPQHF. CDR3 DNA: TGTGCCAGCAAGAGGTACAGCAATCAGCCCCAGCATTTT.

The V gene is TRBV19, the J gene TRBJ1-1, with unresolved D. V lost 3 bases and J lost 1, with 9 bases in between. Germline V gene sequence: CDR1 LNHDA, CDR2 SQIVND (reference sequence). CDR3 size: 14 residues. The CDR3 DNA is TGTGCCAGTAGTATCGGCGGATGGAACACTGAAGCTTTCTTT. This encodes CASSIGGWNTEAFF.

This clone was picked up a small number of times. CDR3 bases: TGTGCCAGCAGTAACAGGGATGAAAAACTGTTTTTT. This sequence encodes CASSNRDEKLFF. The chain links TRBV27 to TRBJ1-4; the D gene is possibly TRBD1 (6 bases). The CDR3 runs to 12 residues. Trimming cost V 5 bases and J 6 bases, with 7 bases left between them. Germline CDR1 is MNHEY and CDR2 is SMNVEV (reference sequence).

This chain connects TRBV30 to TRBJ1-1, with 9 nucleotides matching TRBD1. V dropped 1 base and J dropped 1; count of bases not matched to a gene: 4. The CDR3 length is 15 residues. Germline V gene data show CDR1 as GTSNPN and CDR2 as SVGIG (reference sequence). CDR3 protein: CAWSDPGQGNTEAFF. The CDR3 DNA is TGTGCCTGGAGTGACCCGGGACAGGGGAACACTGAAGCTTTCTTT.